The present T cell receptor (beta chain) was sequenced within a study of naive and memory T cell subsets. Treatment defined: skin biopsy from PPD injection site in Mantoux-positive individual. An oligonucleotide containing a UMI was ligated to the 3' end of TCR cDNA. A few counts support this clonotype. Four PCR rounds used nested alpha and beta constant region primers plus the SP2 primer. TCRdb fed the UMI-ligation and nested PCR reads into MiXCR, producing one record per CDR3 protein. The table lists 35,000 to 40,000 distinct CDR3 sequences, approximately 11% of them singletons. Germline CDR1 is DFQATT and CDR2 is SNEGSKA (reference sequence). The trim removed 0 bases at V and 5 bases at J, leaving 13 bases unmatched. The CDR3 has 16 residues.

The specimen was skin, collected from a tuberculin skin test site. V usage is TRBV20-1 and J usage is TRBJ2-7; 7 bases align to TRBD1. This clonotype was obtained from an adult in good health. CDR3 residues: CSARELRRITGDEQYF. CDR3 coding DNA: TGCAGTGCTAGAGAGCTCCGAAGGATCACAGGGGACGAGCAGTACTTC.